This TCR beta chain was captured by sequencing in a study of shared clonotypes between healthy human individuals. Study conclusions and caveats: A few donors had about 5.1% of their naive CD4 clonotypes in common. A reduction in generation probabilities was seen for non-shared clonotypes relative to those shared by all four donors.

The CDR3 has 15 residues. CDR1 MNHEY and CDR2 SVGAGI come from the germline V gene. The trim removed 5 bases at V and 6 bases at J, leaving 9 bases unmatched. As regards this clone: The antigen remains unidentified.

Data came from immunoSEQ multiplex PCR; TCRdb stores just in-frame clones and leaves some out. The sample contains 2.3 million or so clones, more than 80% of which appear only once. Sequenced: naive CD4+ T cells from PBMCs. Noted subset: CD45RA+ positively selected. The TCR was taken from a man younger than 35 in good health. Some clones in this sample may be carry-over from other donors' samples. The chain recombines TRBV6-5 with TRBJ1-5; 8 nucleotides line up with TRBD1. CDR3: CASSATTGGGQPQHF. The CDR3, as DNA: TGTGCCAGCAGTGCAACCACAGGGGGTGGTCAGCCCCAGCATTTT.